This T cell receptor (beta chain) derives from a study of memory CD4+ T cells and cytomegalovirus serostatus. About this clone: Its antigen is as yet unknown.

Study-wide results and limits: The CMV-associated TCR signature appears largely within the CD4+ memory repertoire.

CDR1 is LNHDA and CDR2 is SQIVND in the germline V gene (reference sequence). The CDR3 spans 14 residues. Trimming shortened V by 4 bases and J by 3 bases, and 10 bases separated the two germline ends. The data were produced by immunoSEQ multiplex PCR, yet TCRdb's version contains in-frame clones alone and is incomplete. The repertoire holds 55,000 or so clones, with around 80% as singletons. The sort gate was single viable CD3+CD4+CD8-CD45RO+ cells for memory CD4+ T cells. Sequenced material: memory CD4+ T cells from blood. This rearrangement joins TRBV19 to TRBJ1-3, with TRBD1 as a possible D gene (5 bases). This clonotype was obtained from an adult in good health and CMV-seropositive. CDR3 region: CASSTGGNGNTIYF. The CDR3 DNA reads TGTGCCAGTAGTACCGGGGGAAATGGAAACACCATATATTTT.